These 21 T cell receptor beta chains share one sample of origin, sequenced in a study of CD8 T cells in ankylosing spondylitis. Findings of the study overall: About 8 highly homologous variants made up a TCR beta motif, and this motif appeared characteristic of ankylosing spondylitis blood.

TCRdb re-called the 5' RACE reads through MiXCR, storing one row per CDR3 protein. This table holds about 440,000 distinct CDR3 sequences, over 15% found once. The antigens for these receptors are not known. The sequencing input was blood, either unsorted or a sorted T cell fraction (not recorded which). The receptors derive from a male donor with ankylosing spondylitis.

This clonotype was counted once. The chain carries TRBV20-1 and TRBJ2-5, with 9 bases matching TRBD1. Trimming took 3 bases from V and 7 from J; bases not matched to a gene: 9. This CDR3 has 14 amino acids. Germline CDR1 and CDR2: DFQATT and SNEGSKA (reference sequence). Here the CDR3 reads CSASRGQGQGTQYF. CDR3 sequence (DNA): TGCAGTGCTAGTCGAGGACAGGGGCAGGGGACCCAGTACTTC.

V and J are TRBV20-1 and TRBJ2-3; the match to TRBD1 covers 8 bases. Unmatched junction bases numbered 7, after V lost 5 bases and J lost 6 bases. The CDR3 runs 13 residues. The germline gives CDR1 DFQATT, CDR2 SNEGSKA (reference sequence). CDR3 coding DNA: TGCAGTGCTCAGGACAGGGATTGGGATACGCAGTATTTT. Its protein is CSAQDRDWDTQYF.

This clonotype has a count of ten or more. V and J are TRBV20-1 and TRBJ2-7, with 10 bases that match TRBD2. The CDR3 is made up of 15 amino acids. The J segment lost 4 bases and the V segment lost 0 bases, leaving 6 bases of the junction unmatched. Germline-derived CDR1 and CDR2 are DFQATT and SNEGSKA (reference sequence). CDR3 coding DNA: TGCAGTGCTAGAGATCTAAGGACTAGCGGATACGAGCAGTACTTC. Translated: CSARDLRTSGYEQYF.

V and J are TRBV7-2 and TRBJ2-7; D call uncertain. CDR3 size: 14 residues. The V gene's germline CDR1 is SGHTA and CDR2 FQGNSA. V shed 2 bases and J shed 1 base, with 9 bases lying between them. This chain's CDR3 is CASSLQTSSYEQYF. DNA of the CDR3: TGTGCCAGCAGCTTACAGACAAGTTCCTACGAGCAGTACTTC.

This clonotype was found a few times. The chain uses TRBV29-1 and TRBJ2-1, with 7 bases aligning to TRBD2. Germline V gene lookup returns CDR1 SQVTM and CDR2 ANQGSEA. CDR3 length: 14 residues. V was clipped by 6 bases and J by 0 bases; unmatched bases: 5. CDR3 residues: CSVLGGSSYNEQFF. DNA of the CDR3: TGCAGCGTCCTGGGGGGGAGCTCCTACAATGAGCAGTTCTTC.

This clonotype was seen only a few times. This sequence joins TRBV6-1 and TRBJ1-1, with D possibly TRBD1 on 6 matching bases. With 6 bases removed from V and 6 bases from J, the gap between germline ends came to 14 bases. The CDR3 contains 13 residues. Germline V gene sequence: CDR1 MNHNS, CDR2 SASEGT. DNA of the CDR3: TGTGCCAGCAGCCGGGGGGCTTCGTCTGAAGCTTTCTTT. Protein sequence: CASSRGASSEAFF.

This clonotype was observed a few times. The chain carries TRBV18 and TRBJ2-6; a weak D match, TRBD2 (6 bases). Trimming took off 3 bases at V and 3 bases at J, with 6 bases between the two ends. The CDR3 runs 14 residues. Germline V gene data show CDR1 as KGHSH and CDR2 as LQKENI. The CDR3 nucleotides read TGTGCCAGCTCACCGGACTATGGGGCCAACGTCCTGACTTTC. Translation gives CASSPDYGANVLTF.

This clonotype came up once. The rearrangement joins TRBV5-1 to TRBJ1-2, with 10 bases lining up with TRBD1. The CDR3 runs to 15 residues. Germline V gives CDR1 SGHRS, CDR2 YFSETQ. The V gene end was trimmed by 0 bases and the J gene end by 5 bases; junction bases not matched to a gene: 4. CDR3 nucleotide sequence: TGCGCCAGCAGCTTGGCACGGACAGGGGGGTATGGCTACACCTTC. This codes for CASSLARTGGYGYTF.

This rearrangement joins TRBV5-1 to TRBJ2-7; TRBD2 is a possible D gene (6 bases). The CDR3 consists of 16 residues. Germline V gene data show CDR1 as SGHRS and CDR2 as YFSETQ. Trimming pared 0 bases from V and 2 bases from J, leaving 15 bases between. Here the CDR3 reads CASSLVAGSPPYEQYF. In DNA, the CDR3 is TGCGCCAGCAGCTTGGTGGCGGGATCACCCCCCTACGAGCAGTACTTC.

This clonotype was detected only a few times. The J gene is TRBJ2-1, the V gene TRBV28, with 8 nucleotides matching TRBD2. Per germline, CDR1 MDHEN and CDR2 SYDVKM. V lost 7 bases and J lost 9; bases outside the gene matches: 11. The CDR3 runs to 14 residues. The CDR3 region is CASTKTGTSFEQFF. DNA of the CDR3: TGTGCCAGCACCAAAACCGGGACTAGTTTTGAGCAGTTCTTC.

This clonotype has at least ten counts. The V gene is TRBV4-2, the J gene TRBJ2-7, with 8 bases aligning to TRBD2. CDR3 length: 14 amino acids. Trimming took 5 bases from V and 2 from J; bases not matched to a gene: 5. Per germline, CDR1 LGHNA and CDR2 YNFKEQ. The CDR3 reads CASSGSGGTYEQYF. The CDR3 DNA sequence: TGTGCCAGCAGCGGAAGCGGGGGAACCTACGAGCAGTACTTC.

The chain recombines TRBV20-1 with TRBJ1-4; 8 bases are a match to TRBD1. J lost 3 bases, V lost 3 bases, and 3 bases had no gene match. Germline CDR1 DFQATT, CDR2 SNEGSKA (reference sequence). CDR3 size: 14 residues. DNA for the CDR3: TGCAGTGCTAGCCAGGGGGCCGCTAATGAAAAACTGTTTTTT. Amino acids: CSASQGAANEKLFF.

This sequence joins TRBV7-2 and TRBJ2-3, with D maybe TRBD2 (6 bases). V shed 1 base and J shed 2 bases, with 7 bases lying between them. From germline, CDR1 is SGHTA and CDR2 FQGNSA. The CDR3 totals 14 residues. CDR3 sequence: CASSLGGITDTQYF. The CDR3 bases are TGTGCCAGCAGCTTAGGCGGGATCACAGATACGCAGTATTTT.

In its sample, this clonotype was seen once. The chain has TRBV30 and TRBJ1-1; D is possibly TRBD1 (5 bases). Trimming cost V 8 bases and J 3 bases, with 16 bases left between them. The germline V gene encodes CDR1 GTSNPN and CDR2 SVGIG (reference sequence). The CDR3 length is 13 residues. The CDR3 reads CAMDGDGDTEAFF. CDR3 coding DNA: TGTGCCATGGACGGGGACGGGGACACTGAAGCTTTCTTT.

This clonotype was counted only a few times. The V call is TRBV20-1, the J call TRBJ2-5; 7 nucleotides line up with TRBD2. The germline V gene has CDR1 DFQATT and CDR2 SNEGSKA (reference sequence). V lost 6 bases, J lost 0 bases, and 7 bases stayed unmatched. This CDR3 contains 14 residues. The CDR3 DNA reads TGCAGTGCCCTCAGCGGGGCATACCAAGAGACCCAGTACTTC. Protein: CSALSGAYQETQYF.

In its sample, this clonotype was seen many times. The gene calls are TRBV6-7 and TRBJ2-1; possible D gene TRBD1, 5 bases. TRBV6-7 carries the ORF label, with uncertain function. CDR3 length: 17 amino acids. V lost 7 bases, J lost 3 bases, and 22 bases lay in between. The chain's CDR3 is CASTHLRQGRRYNEQFF. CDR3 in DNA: TGTGCCAGCACCCACCTCCGCCAGGGTCGTCGCTACAATGAGCAGTTCTTC.

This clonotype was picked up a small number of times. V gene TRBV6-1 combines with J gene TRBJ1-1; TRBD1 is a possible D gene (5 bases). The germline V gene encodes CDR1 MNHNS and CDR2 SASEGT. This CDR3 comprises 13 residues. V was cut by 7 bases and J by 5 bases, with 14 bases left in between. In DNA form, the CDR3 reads TGTGCCAGCACCCAGGGTCGGGAAACTGAAGCTTTCTTT. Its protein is CASTQGRETEAFF.

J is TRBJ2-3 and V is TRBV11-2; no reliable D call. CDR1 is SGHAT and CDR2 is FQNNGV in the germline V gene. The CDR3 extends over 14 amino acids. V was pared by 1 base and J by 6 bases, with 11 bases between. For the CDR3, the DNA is TGTGCCAGCAGCTTAGGTACCACCGGTGATACGCAGTATTTT. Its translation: CASSLGTTGDTQYF.

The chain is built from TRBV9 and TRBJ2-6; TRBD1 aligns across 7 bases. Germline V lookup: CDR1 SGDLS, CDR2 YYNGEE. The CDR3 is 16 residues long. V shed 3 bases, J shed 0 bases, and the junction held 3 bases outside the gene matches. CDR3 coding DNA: TGTGCCAGCAGCGACAGGGGAAGCTCTGGGGCCAACGTCCTGACTTTC. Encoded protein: CASSDRGSSGANVLTF.

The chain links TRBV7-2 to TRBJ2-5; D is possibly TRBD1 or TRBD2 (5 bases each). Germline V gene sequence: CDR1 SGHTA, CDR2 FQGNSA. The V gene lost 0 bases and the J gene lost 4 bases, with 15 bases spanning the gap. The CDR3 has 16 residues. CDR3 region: CASSLAPGSGRETQYF. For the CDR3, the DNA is TGTGCCAGCAGCTTAGCCCCTGGGTCAGGGAGAGAGACCCAGTACTTC.

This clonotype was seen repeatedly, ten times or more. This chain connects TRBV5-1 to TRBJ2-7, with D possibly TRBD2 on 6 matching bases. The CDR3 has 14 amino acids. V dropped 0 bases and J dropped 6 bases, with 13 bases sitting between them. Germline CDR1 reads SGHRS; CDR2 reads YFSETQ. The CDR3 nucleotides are TGCGCCAGCAGCTTGGTTACGGGAGCACGCGAGCAGTACTTC. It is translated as CASSLVTGAREQYF. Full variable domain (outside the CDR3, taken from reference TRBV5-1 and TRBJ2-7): KAGVTQTPRYLIKTRGQQVTLSCSPISGHRSVSWYQQTPGQGLQFLFEYFSETQRNKGNFPGRFSGRQFSNSRSEMNVSTLELGDSALYLCASSLVTGAREQYFGPGTRLTVT.